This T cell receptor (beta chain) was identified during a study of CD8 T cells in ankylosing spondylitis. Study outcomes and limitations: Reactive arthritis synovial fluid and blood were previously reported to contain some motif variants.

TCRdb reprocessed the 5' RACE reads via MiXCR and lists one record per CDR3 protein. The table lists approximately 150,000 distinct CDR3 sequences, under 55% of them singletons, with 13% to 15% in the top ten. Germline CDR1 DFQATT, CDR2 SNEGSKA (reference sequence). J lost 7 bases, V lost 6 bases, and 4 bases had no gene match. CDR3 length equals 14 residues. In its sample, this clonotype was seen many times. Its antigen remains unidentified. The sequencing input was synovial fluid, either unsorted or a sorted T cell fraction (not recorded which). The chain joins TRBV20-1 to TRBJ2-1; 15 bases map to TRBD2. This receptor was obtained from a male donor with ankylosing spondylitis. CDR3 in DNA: TGCAGTGCGGGACTAGCGGGAGGTCAGAATGAGCAGTTCTTC. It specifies CSAGLAGGQNEQFF.